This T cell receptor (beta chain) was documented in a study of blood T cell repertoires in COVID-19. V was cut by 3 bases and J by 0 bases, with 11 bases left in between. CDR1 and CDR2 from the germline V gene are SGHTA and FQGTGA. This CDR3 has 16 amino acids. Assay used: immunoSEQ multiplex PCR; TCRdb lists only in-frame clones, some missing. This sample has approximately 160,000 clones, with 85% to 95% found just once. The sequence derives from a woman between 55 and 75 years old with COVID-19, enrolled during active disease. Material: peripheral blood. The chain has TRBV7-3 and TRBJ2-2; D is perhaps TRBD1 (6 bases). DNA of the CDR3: TGTGCCAGCAGCTTTAGACAGGCGGCGAACACCGGGGAGCTGTTTTTT. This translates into CASSFRQAANTGELFF.